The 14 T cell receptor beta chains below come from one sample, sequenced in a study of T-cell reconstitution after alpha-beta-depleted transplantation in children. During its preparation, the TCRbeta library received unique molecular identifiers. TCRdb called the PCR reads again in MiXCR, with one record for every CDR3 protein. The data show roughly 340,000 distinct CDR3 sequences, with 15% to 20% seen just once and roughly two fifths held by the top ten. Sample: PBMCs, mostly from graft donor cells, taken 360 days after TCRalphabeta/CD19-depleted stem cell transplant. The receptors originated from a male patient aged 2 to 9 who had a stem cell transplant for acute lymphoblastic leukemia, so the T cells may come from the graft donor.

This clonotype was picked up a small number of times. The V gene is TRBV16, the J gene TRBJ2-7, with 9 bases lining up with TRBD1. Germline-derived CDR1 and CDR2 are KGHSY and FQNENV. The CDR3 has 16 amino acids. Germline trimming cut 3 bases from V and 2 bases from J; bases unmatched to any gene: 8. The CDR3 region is CASSHSDRGRTYEQYF. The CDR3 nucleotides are TGTGCCAGCAGCCACTCCGACAGGGGGAGGACCTACGAGCAGTACTTC.

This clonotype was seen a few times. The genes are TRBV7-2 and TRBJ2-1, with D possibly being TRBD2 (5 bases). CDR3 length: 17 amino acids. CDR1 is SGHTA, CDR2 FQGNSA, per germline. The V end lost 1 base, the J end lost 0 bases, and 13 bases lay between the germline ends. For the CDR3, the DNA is TGTGCCAGCAGCTTAGGAGAACGGAGGAGCTCCTACAATGAGCAGTTCTTC. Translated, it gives CASSLGERRSSYNEQFF.

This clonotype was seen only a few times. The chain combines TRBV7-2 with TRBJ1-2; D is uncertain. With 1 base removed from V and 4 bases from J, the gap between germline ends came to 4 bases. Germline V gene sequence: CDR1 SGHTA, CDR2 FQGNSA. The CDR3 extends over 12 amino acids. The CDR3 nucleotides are TGTGCCAGCAGCTTAGGGGTCTATGGCTACACCTTC. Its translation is CASSLGVYGYTF.

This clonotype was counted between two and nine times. In DNA, the CDR3 is TGTGCCAGCAGTTTGTGGCAGCCTAGGGGGACCGGGGAGCTGTTTTTT. Translation gives CASSLWQPRGTGELFF. The V call is TRBV28, the J call TRBJ2-2, with D tentatively TRBD1 (6 bases). The CDR3 covers 16 residues. The V gene lost 3 bases and the J gene lost 5 bases, with 16 bases spanning the gap. Germline-derived CDR1 and CDR2 are MDHEN and SYDVKM.

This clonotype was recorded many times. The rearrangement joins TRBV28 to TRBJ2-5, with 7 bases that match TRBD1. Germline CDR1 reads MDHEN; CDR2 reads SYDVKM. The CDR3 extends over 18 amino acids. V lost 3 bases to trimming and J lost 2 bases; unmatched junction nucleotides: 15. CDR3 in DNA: TGTGCCAGCAGTTTGGGGACAGAAACCTACTTCACGCAAGAGACCCAGTACTTC. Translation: CASSLGTETYFTQETQYF.

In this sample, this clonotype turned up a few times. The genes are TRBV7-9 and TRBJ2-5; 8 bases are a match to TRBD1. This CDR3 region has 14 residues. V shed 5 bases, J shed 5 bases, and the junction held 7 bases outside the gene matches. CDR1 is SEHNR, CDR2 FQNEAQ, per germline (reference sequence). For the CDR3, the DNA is TGTGCCAGCAGCGCAGGACAGGGTCCTGAGACCCAGTACTTC. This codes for CASSAGQGPETQYF.

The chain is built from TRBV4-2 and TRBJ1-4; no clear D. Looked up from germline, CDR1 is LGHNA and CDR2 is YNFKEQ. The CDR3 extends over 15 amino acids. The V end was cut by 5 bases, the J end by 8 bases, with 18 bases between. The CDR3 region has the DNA TGTGCCAGCAGCGAGCCTGACACGCGTCTGGAAAAACTGTTTTTT. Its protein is CASSEPDTRLEKLFF.

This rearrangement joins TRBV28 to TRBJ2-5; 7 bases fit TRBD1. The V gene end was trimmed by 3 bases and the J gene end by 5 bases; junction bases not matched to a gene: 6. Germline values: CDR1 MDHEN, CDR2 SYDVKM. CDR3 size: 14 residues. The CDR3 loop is CASSFPGGWETQYF. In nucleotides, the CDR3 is TGTGCCAGCAGTTTTCCAGGGGGATGGGAGACCCAGTACTTC.

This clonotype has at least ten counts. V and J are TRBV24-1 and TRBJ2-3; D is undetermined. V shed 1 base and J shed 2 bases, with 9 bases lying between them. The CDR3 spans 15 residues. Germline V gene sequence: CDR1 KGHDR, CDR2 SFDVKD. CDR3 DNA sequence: TGTGCCACCAGTGATTTAAAGGACCCCACAGATACGCAGTATTTT. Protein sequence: CATSDLKDPTDTQYF.

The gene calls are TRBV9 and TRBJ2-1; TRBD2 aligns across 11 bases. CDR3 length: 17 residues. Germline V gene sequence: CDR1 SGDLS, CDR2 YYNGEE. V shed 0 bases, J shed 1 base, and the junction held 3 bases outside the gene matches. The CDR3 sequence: CASSVVASGGSYNEQFF. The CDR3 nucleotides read TGTGCCAGCAGCGTAGTGGCTAGCGGGGGGTCCTACAATGAGCAGTTCTTC.

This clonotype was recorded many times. CDR3 residues: CASSYSQPSSGNTIYF. The CDR3 region has the DNA TGTGCCAGCAGTTACTCTCAGCCGAGCTCTGGAAACACCATATATTTT. V usage is TRBV6-5 and J usage is TRBJ1-3; D remains ambiguous. There are 16 residues in the CDR3. Per germline, CDR1 MNHEY and CDR2 SVGAGI. The germline V and J ends were trimmed by 0 bases and 0 bases, with 9 bases remaining between them.

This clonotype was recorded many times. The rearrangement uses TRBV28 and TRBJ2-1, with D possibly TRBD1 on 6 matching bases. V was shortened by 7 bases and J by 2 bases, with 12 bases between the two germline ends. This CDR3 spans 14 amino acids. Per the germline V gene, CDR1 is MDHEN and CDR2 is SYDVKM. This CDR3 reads CASTLTGTYNEQFF. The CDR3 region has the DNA TGTGCCAGCACCTTAACAGGGACCTACAATGAGCAGTTCTTC.

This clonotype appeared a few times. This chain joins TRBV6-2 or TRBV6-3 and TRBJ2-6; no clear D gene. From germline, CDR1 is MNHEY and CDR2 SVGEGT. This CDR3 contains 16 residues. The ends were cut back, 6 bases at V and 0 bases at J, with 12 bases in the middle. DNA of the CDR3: TGTGCCAGCAGACGCCAAGACTCCTCTGGGGCCAACGTCCTGACTTTC. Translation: CASRRQDSSGANVLTF.

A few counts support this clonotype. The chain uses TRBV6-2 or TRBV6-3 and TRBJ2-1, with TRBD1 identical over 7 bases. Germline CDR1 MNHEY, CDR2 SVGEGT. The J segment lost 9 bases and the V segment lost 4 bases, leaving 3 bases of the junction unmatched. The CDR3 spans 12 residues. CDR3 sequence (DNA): TGTGCCAGCAGTTCCTACAGGGGTGAGCAGTTCTTC. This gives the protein CASSSYRGEQFF.